The entry below describes one TCR beta chain. The CDR3 runs 16 residues. V lost 1 base, J lost 4 bases, and 14 bases lay in between. The germline gives CDR1 LGHNT, CDR2 FRNRAP. This sample is part of a study of T cell responses to AZD1222 COVID-19 vaccine. TCRdb's copy holds only in-frame clones and misses some; the assay was immunoSEQ multiplex PCR. The data contain around 84,000 clones, 87% of them singletons. This TCR came from an adult in good health. The chain recombines TRBV12-5 with TRBJ1-5; D is uncertain. Sequenced here: peripheral blood, sampled on day 0 of AZD1222 vaccination. CDR3 loop: CASGLARDGPNQPQHF. The DNA of the CDR3 is TGTGCTAGTGGTTTGGCCCGAGATGGCCCTAATCAGCCCCAGCATTTT. Full variable domain (outside the CDR3, taken from reference TRBV12-5 and TRBJ1-5): DARVTQTPRHKVTEMGQEVTMRCQPILGHNTVFWYRQTMMQGLELLAYFRNRAPLDDSGMPKDRFSAEMPDATLATLKIQPSEPRDSAVYFCASGLARDGPNQPQHFGDGTRLSIL.